This entry lists 7 T cell receptor beta chains sequenced from one sample in a study of regulatory T cells in long-lasting Graves disease. The time point here: newly diagnosed GD, antithyroid drugs for less than 3 months. PBMC RNA was the source of the TCR library. Investigators prepared the TCR beta libraries by applying iRepertoire HTBI primers and Arm-PCR of CDR3 regions. TCRdb re-called the multiplex PCR reads with MiXCR, one entry per CDR3 protein. The table lists more than 400,000 distinct CDR3 sequences, around 15% of them singletons. The same specimen was also included in a second study, on T cells in Graves' hyperthyroidism and ophthalmopathy.

The sequences come from peripheral blood mononuclear cells (PBMCs), collected at new diagnosis, from a patient treated with antithyroid drugs. Every receptor here comes from a woman between 25 and 40 years old with Graves disease.

This clonotype showed up many times. The chain has TRBV6-1 and TRBJ2-7; 7 bases are shared with TRBD1. This CDR3 is 17 amino acids long. Germline CDR1 MNHNS, CDR2 SASEGT. The trim removed 0 bases at V and 1 base at J, leaving 9 bases unmatched. Here the CDR3 DNA reads TGTGCCAGCAGTGAAGCGCGGTTCCGGGACAGATCCTACGAGCAGTACTTC. This codes for CASSEARFRDRSYEQYF.

This clonotype was seen more than once but under ten times. The V gene is TRBV9, the J gene TRBJ2-7, with 7 positions matching TRBD1. The CDR3 covers 15 residues. V shed 4 bases and J 1 base; nucleotides not matched to a gene: 8. The germline V gene encodes CDR1 SGDLS and CDR2 YYNGEE. CDR3 sequence (DNA): TGTGCCAGCAGCCCGGCCGGCAGGGGGTCCTACGAGCAGTACTTC. This translates into CASSPAGRGSYEQYF. Filled out from reference TRBV9 and TRBJ2-7, the complete variable domain reads DSGVTQTPKHLITATGQRVTLRCSPRSGDLSVYWYQQSLDQGLQFLIQYYNGEERAKGNILERFSAQQFPDLHSELNLSSLELGDSALYFCASSPAGRGSYEQYFGPGTRLTVT.

This clonotype showed up many times. The chain carries TRBV12-3 or TRBV12-4 and TRBJ2-7; 10 nucleotides line up with TRBD2. This CDR3 has 15 amino acids. The ends lost 5 bases at V and 2 bases at J; junction bases unmatched: 6. CDR3 residues: CASSTLAGDTYEQYF. CDR3 nucleotide sequence: TGTGCCAGCAGTACCCTAGCGGGAGATACCTACGAGCAGTACTTC.

Comment on this clonotype: A much larger clone lies one base from this, so it may be a read error. V and J are TRBV7-2 and TRBJ2-7; D unresolved. CDR1 and CDR2 (germline): SGHTA, FQGNSA. The CDR3 covers 14 residues. The chain's CDR3 is CVSSPILLAYEQYF. The CDR3 bases are TGTGTCAGCAGCCCAATCCTCCTTGCCTACGAGCAGTACTTC.

The CDR3 sequence is CASTIGWTANSPLHF. The CDR3 region has the DNA TGTGCCAGTACGATTGGGTGGACAGCTAATTCACCCCTCCACTTT. The chain couples TRBV19 to TRBJ1-6; a possible D gene is TRBD1 (6 bases). CDR3 length equals 15 residues. Per the germline V gene, CDR1 is LNHDA and CDR2 is SQIVND (reference sequence). The V and J ends lost 7 bases and 6 bases respectively, with 16 bases between them. Looking up the rest from reference TRBV19 and TRBJ1-6 gives the full variable domain: DGGITQSPKYLFRKEGQNVTLSCEQNLNHDAMYWYRQDPGQGLRLIYYSQIVNDFQKGDIAEGYSVSREKKESFPLTVTSAQKNPTAFYLCASTIGWTANSPLHFGNGTRLTVT.

This chain uses TRBV19 with TRBJ2-7; D perhaps matches TRBD2 (5 bases). The CDR3 is made up of 14 amino acids. V gave up 3 bases and J gave up 3 bases, with 12 bases separating them. Per germline, CDR1 LNHDA and CDR2 SQIVND (reference sequence). This CDR3 reads CASSIYEGGYEQYF. DNA of the CDR3: TGTGCCAGTAGTATTTATGAAGGAGGCTACGAGCAGTACTTC.

At least ten counts were recorded for this clonotype. This chain joins TRBV30 and TRBJ2-1; 12 nucleotides match TRBD2. With V trimmed by 5 bases and J by 4 bases, 6 bases remained unmatched. CDR3 length: 15 amino acids. Germline CDR1 GTSNPN, CDR2 SVGIG (reference sequence). The CDR3 sequence: CAWEGLAGIYNEQFF. CDR3 sequence (DNA): TGTGCCTGGGAGGGACTAGCGGGTATATACAATGAGCAGTTCTTC.